Below, 4 T cell receptor beta chains from the same sample are listed, as sequenced in a study of cytomegalovirus exposure and HLA in healthy donors. PCR used 60 Vbeta primers and 13 Jbeta primers. Only in-frame clones appear in the TCRdb table, and some are missing; sequencing was by immunoSEQ multiplex PCR. The sample lists fewer than 200,000 clones, 78% occurring once. Sample: PBMCs. The receptors were gathered from a female donor in good health and CMV-seronegative.

V is TRBV7-8 and J is TRBJ2-7; a weak D match, TRBD2 (5 bases). V was pared by 1 base and J by 2 bases, with 15 bases between. This CDR3 has 16 residues. Germline CDR1 reads SGHVS; CDR2 reads FQNEAQ. The CDR3 reads CASSLGSASSTYEQYF. Here the CDR3 DNA reads TGTGCCAGCAGCTTAGGTTCGGCTAGCTCAACCTACGAGCAGTACTTC.

The chain joins TRBV19 to TRBJ2-1; the D gene is possibly TRBD2 (6 bases). Germline CDR1 is LNHDA and CDR2 is SQIVND (reference sequence). Trimming removed 2 bases at V and 4 bases at J, with 12 bases between. The CDR3 has 15 residues. The CDR3 DNA follows: TGTGCCAGTAGTATATACGGGAGTGGATACAATGAGCAGTTCTTC. Translation gives CASSIYGSGYNEQFF.

The CDR3 DNA reads as TGTGCCAGCACTTCTGACAGGGACTATGGCTACACCTTC. As protein: CASTSDRDYGYTF. The V call is TRBV5-4, the J call TRBJ1-2; 7 bases are a match to TRBD1. The length of the CDR3 is 13 residues. The germline CDR1 and CDR2 sequences are SGHNT and YYREEE (reference sequence). J was trimmed by 3 bases and V by 6 bases; bases with no gene match: 5.

The chain uses TRBV7-9 and TRBJ1-2; 8 bases are a match to TRBD1. This CDR3 comprises 13 residues. With V trimmed by 1 base and J by 10 bases, 5 bases remained unmatched. Germline assignment: CDR1 SEHNR and CDR2 FQNEAQ (reference sequence). The DNA of the CDR3 is TGTGCCAGCAGCTTAGTGGAGGACAGGGACTACACCTTC. This sequence encodes CASSLVEDRDYTF.